This T cell receptor beta chain was sequenced during a study of cytomegalovirus exposure and HLA in healthy donors. The V gene's germline CDR1 is KGHSH and CDR2 LQKENI. The length of the CDR3 is 15 residues. V was clipped by 3 bases and J by 1 base; unmatched bases: 5. The study's findings and limits: Rarity held for most TCR sequences, but there were some public TCRs that occurred in many donors. TCR beta V- and J-gene trimming, according to a later analysis, was linked to a missense DCLRE1C variant. A further, later analysis showed that HLA-associated TCR beta chains (compared with equally common others) were more clonally expanded.

The PCR ran on 60 Vbeta and 13 Jbeta primers. The table came from immunoSEQ multiplex PCR; TCRdb's copy has only in-frame clones and leaves some out. The sample holds 130,000 or so clones, about 73% seen once. About this clone: Its antigen is unidentified.

The clonotype was recovered from a woman aged 40 to 50 in good health and CMV-seropositive. Sequencing was performed on PBMCs. The V and J genes are TRBV18 and TRBJ1-1; 7 bases map to TRBD1. For the CDR3, the DNA is TGTGCCAGCTCACCCCAGGGGGGCACGAACACTGAAGCTTTCTTT. It translates to CASSPQGGTNTEAFF. Variable domain in full (rest from reference TRBV18 and TRBJ1-1): NAGVMQNPRHLVRRRGQEARLRCSPMKGHSHVYWYRQLPEEGLKFMVYLQKENIIDESGMPKERFSAEFPKEGPSILRIQQVVRGDSAAYFCASSPQGGTNTEAFFGQGTRLTVV.